The 19 T cell receptor beta chains listed next were all sequenced from one sample in a study of blood T cell repertoires in COVID-19. Clones were read by immunoSEQ multiplex PCR, and TCRdb kept only the in-frame ones, dropping some. The data contain about 360,000 clones, more than 85% of them singletons. Material for sequencing was peripheral blood. These TCRs come from a human donor in a cohort sampled during active COVID-19.

The chain joins TRBV12-3 or TRBV12-4 to TRBJ1-2, with a tentative D call TRBD1 (5 bases). Trimming removed 7 bases at V and 0 bases at J, with 9 bases between. The CDR3 runs to 13 residues. As DNA, the CDR3 is TGTGCCAGCATGCAGGGCACTAACTATGGCTACACCTTC. Its translation: CASMQGTNYGYTF.

The gene calls are TRBV2 and TRBJ2-5; TRBD2 matches 14 bases. The CDR3 totals 16 residues. The J segment lost 9 bases and the V segment lost 6 bases, leaving 12 bases of the junction unmatched. Germline-derived CDR1 and CDR2 are SNHLY and FYNNEI. CDR3 loop: CASSPGLAGGLGSQYF. The DNA for the CDR3 is TGTGCCAGCAGCCCCGGACTAGCGGGAGGTCTGGGTTCCCAGTACTTC.

V and J are TRBV24-1 and TRBJ2-3; no firm D call. The CDR3 is made up of 14 amino acids. Germline lookup yields CDR1 KGHDR and CDR2 SFDVKD. V lost 3 bases, J lost 6 bases, and 12 bases lay in between. CDR3 amino acids: CATSDGRSPDTQYF. CDR3 coding DNA: TGTGCCACCAGTGATGGCAGGTCCCCCGATACGCAGTATTTT.

The chain employs TRBV18 and TRBJ2-1; D might be TRBD2 (6 bases). Germline V gene data show CDR1 as KGHSH and CDR2 as LQKENI. V lost 0 bases and J lost 7, with 22 bases in between. This CDR3 contains 18 residues. The CDR3 DNA reads as TGTGCCAGCTCACCACCGGGGTTTGTAGCGGCCGACGGGAATGAGCAGTTCTTC. Translation: CASSPPGFVAADGNEQFF.

This rearrangement joins TRBV3-1 (or the pseudogene TRBV3-2) to TRBJ1-1, with D tentatively TRBD1 (6 bases). Germline assignment: CDR1 LGHDT and CDR2 YNNKEL (reference sequence). Trimming took off 4 bases at V and 5 bases at J, with 20 bases between the two ends. The CDR3 runs to 16 residues. The CDR3 DNA sequence: TGTGCCAGCAGCCCAATGGGCCAGGGGAAGTTTACTGAAGCTTTCTTT. Amino acids: CASSPMGQGKFTEAFF.

This chain joins TRBV5-6 and TRBJ2-2; D may be TRBD1 (6 bases). The CDR3 has 16 amino acids. Germline V CDR1 and CDR2: SGHDT, YYEEEE. Deletions cut 2 bases from V and 0 bases from J, with 11 bases between. CDR3: CASSFPTGANTGELFF. The CDR3 DNA reads TGTGCCAGCAGCTTCCCGACAGGAGCGAACACCGGGGAGCTGTTTTTT.

The J gene is TRBJ2-1, the V gene TRBV30; tentatively, D is TRBD2 (7 bases). The length of the CDR3 is 15 residues. Germline CDR1 GTSNPN, CDR2 SVGIG (reference sequence). V was shortened by 4 bases and J by 6 bases, with 19 bases between the two germline ends. Written as DNA, the CDR3 is TGTGCCTGGACTCTCTCCGGGGGGCCGGTCAATGAGCAGTTCTTC. Its translation is CAWTLSGGPVNEQFF.

The chain carries TRBV5-1 and TRBJ2-1; 8 positions match TRBD2. The CDR3 covers 16 residues. The trim removed 0 bases at V and 8 bases at J, leaving 10 bases unmatched. Germline values: CDR1 SGHRS, CDR2 YFSETQ. CDR3 region: CASSLGGSGNRDEQFF. DNA for the CDR3: TGCGCCAGCAGCTTGGGGGGTAGCGGGAATCGCGATGAGCAGTTCTTC.

J is TRBJ1-1 and V is TRBV10-3, with D perhaps TRBD1 (5 bases). Per the germline V gene, CDR1 is ENHRY and CDR2 is SYGVKD. V dropped 0 bases and J dropped 0 bases, with 17 bases sitting between them. CDR3 length equals 18 residues. The CDR3 nucleotides read TGTGCCATCAGTGAGTCATCCTCGGCAGGGACTATGAACACTGAAGCTTTCTTT. It translates to CAISESSSAGTMNTEAFF.

This clone was detected once. This chain connects TRBV19 to TRBJ1-2; no clear D gene. The CDR3 is 14 amino acids. V was pared by 5 bases and J by 0 bases, with 10 bases between. Germline-derived CDR1 and CDR2 are LNHDA and SQIVND (reference sequence). The chain's CDR3 is CASSYREANYGYTF. The CDR3 nucleotides read TGTGCCAGTAGTTACCGCGAAGCTAACTATGGCTACACCTTC.

The rearrangement uses TRBV10-3 and TRBJ2-2, with 7 bases identical to TRBD1. V dropped 6 bases and J dropped 0; count of bases not matched to a gene: 4. This CDR3 is built from 15 residues. Germline loops: CDR1 ENHRY, CDR2 SYGVKD. CDR3 loop: CAISPGTANTGELFF. The CDR3 DNA reads TGTGCCATCAGCCCCGGGACAGCGAACACCGGGGAGCTGTTTTTT.

This clone has a handful of counts. This chain links TRBV2 with TRBJ1-1, with 8 bases that match TRBD1. From germline, CDR1 is SNHLY and CDR2 FYNNEI. The CDR3 is 16 residues long. Unmatched junction bases numbered 6, after V lost 3 bases and J lost 0 bases. Here the CDR3 reads CASSDRQGAMNTEAFF. The CDR3 DNA is TGTGCCAGCAGTGATAGGCAGGGGGCAATGAACACTGAAGCTTTCTTT.

This clone was picked up one time. The rearrangement joins TRBV5-8 to TRBJ2-5, with 8 bases identical to TRBD1. Looked up from germline, CDR1 is SGHTS and CDR2 is YDEGEE. Trimming at V came to 4 bases and at J to 2 bases, leaving 7 bases not matched to a gene. This CDR3 contains 15 residues. In DNA form, the CDR3 reads TGTGCCAGCAGCGAGGGACAGGTTGAACAAGAGACCCAGTACTTC. Translating it yields CASSEGQVEQETQYF.

The rearrangement links TRBV10-3 to TRBJ1-6; TRBD1 agrees at 10 bases. Trimming removed 7 bases from V and 5 bases from J; junction bases left unmatched: 2. Germline CDR1 ENHRY, CDR2 SYGVKD. CDR3 length: 14 amino acids. The CDR3 DNA reads as TGTGCCATCACGGGACAGGGGAATAATTCACCCCTCCACTTT. Amino acid sequence: CAITGQGNNSPLHF.

The V gene is TRBV2, the J gene TRBJ2-7, with 11 positions matching TRBD1. V shed 8 bases and J 6 bases; nucleotides not matched to a gene: 3. Germline V gives CDR1 SNHLY, CDR2 FYNNEI. The CDR3 consists of 12 residues. The CDR3 spells CASGGQGVEQYF. The DNA for the CDR3 is TGTGCCAGCGGGGGACAGGGGGTCGAGCAGTACTTC. Filled out from reference TRBV2 and TRBJ2-7, the complete variable domain reads EPEVTQTPSHQVTQMGQEVILRCVPISNHLYFYWYRQILGQKVEFLVSFYNNEISEKSEIFDDQFSVERPDGSNFTLKIRSTKLEDSAMYFCASGGQGVEQYFGPGTRLTVT.

The genes are TRBV6-6 and TRBJ2-7; TRBD2 matches 9 bases. Per the germline V gene, CDR1 is MNHNY and CDR2 is SVGAGI (reference sequence). The CDR3 covers 15 residues. The junction had 4 bases not matched to a gene; V was cut back by 2 bases and J by 2 bases. CDR3 loop: CASSYASGTTYEQYF. CDR3 bases: TGTGCCAGCAGTTACGCTAGCGGGACAACCTACGAGCAGTACTTC.

The rearrangement joins TRBV5-1 to TRBJ2-7, with 9 bases that match TRBD2. V shed 4 bases, J shed 2 bases, and the junction held 7 bases outside the gene matches. This CDR3 comprises 15 residues. Germline-derived CDR1 and CDR2 are SGHRS and YFSETQ. This chain's CDR3 is CASSPRASGAYEQYF. The CDR3 nucleotides are TGCGCCAGCAGCCCGAGGGCTAGCGGGGCCTACGAGCAGTACTTC.

This chain joins TRBV7-9 and TRBJ2-7, with 8 bases identical to TRBD2. Germline-derived CDR1 and CDR2 are SEHNR and FQNEAQ (reference sequence). With 5 bases clipped from V and 0 bases from J, the junction kept 3 bases outside the gene matches. The CDR3 has 14 residues. CDR3 amino acids: CASSELAVSYEQYF. CDR3 DNA sequence: TGTGCCAGCAGCGAACTAGCGGTCTCCTACGAGCAGTACTTC.

V is TRBV29-1 and J is TRBJ2-7; D is perhaps TRBD2 (5 bases). This CDR3 is built from 12 residues. In germline, CDR1 is SQVTM, CDR2 ANQGSEA. Trimming removed 7 bases at V and 5 bases at J, with 15 bases between. The CDR3 sequence is CSAREGSDEQYF. The CDR3 nucleotides read TGCAGCGCTCGAGAGGGCAGTGACGAGCAGTACTTC.